This passage covers 13 T cell receptor beta chains from one sample sequenced in a study of technical replicates of blood from a few donors. Here immunoSEQ multiplex PCR was the method, and the copy in TCRdb shows in-frame clones only, minus some. The repertoire holds 60,000 to 65,000 clones, with 70% to 90% as singletons. The sample taken for sequencing was PBMCs. The receptors here all came from a human donor in good health. Some clones in this sample may be carry-over from other donors' samples.

As to this clone: An end of the junction differs from the germline gene, which may be a read error. The gene calls are TRBV11-2 and TRBJ1-1; a weak D match, TRBD1 (5 bases). Per the germline V gene, CDR1 is SGHAT and CDR2 is FQNNGV. The CDR3 runs 16 residues. In nucleotides, the CDR3 is TGTGCCAGCAGCCCAGAGGGACTGACGAAAGCCATTCTTCCATCCTTT. Encoded protein: CASSPEGLTKAILPSF.

This rearrangement joins TRBV7-9 to TRBJ2-7; the D gene is possibly TRBD1 (5 bases). This CDR3 region has 12 residues. Germline lookup yields CDR1 SEHNR and CDR2 FQNEAQ (reference sequence). With 1 base removed from V and 4 bases from J, the gap between germline ends came to 5 bases. The CDR3 bases are TGTGCCAGCAGCTTAGGACAGTACGAGCAGTACTTC. It specifies CASSLGQYEQYF.

The chain joins TRBV9 to TRBJ2-5; 10 bases map to TRBD2. V was pared by 0 bases and J by 10 bases, with 12 bases of the junction left unmatched. The CDR3 covers 16 residues. Germline CDR1 SGDLS, CDR2 YYNGEE. This CDR3 reads CASSVDPAGGMGDQYF. CDR3 in DNA: TGTGCCAGCAGCGTAGATCCAGCGGGGGGGATGGGGGACCAGTACTTC.

This clone was counted a single time. V and J are TRBV10-3 and TRBJ2-3; 8 nucleotides align to TRBD1. This CDR3 comprises 16 residues. Germline V gene lookup returns CDR1 ENHRY and CDR2 SYGVKD. J lost 0 bases, V lost 2 bases, and 4 bases had no gene match. As DNA, the CDR3 is TGTGCCATCAGTGAGAAGGGACAGGCTAGCACAGATACGCAGTATTTT. As protein: CAISEKGQASTDTQYF.

This chain uses TRBV2 with TRBJ2-5, with 11 bases lining up with TRBD2. The germline gives CDR1 SNHLY, CDR2 FYNNEI. V shed 0 bases, J shed 5 bases, and the junction held 11 bases outside the gene matches. This CDR3 has 18 amino acids. The CDR3 sequence is CASSEAQIAGGFLETQYF. The CDR3, as DNA: TGTGCCAGCAGTGAAGCTCAAATAGCGGGGGGGTTCCTTGAGACCCAGTACTTC.

This clone occurred a few times. The V gene is TRBV9, the J gene TRBJ2-1; D is perhaps TRBD1 (5 bases). Trimming stripped 3 bases from V and 9 bases from J, with 7 bases between. This CDR3 spans 11 amino acids. Germline V lookup: CDR1 SGDLS, CDR2 YYNGEE. This CDR3 reads CASSGGGEQFF. CDR3 nucleotides: TGTGCCAGCAGCGGGGGCGGTGAGCAGTTCTTC.

V and J are TRBV4-1 and TRBJ2-1, with D perhaps matching TRBD1 (6 bases). The CDR3 extends over 14 amino acids. Trimming removed 4 bases at V and 3 bases at J, with 10 bases between. From germline, CDR1 is MGHRA and CDR2 YSYEKL. The CDR3 spells CASSLGQNYNEQFF. The CDR3, as DNA: TGCGCCAGCAGCCTCGGACAGAACTACAATGAGCAGTTCTTC.

V usage is TRBV7-2 and J usage is TRBJ1-2; tentative D call: TRBD1 (6 bases). CDR3 length: 15 amino acids. Per the germline V gene, CDR1 is SGHTA and CDR2 is FQGNSA. V lost 4 bases to trimming and J lost 5 bases, with 17 bases between them. The CDR3 loop reads CASSYRQGPGYGYTF. CDR3 nucleotides: TGTGCCAGCAGCTACCGTCAGGGGCCTGGGTATGGCTACACCTTC.

V usage is TRBV13 and J usage is TRBJ1-1; 7 bases agree with TRBD1. J lost 2 bases, V lost 0 bases, and 3 bases had no gene match. CDR3 length equals 15 residues. CDR1 and CDR2 from the germline V gene are PRHDT and FYEKMQ (reference sequence). The CDR3 region has the DNA TGTGCCAGCAGCTTAGGGGACAGGACCAACACTGAAGCTTTCTTT. As protein: CASSLGDRTNTEAFF.

This sequence joins TRBV1 and TRBJ2-7; the table names TRBD2, a call not compared with the DNA. TRBV1 is classified as a pseudogene. The CDR3 is made up of 18 amino acids. The chain's CDR3 is CTSSQAGSGRPSADEQYF. CDR3 sequence (DNA): TGCACCAGCAGCCAAGCTGGTAGCGGGAGACCCTCCGCCGACGAGCAGTACTTC.

V usage is TRBV30 and J usage is TRBJ1-3; TRBD1 matches at 7 bases. J lost 3 bases, V lost 1 base, and 18 bases had no gene match. The CDR3 covers 19 residues. Germline V gene data show CDR1 as GTSNPN and CDR2 as SVGIG (reference sequence). This CDR3 is CAWSATSIWNRGFGNTIYF. The CDR3 DNA reads as TGTGCCTGGAGTGCGACTTCAATCTGGAACAGGGGCTTTGGAAACACCATATATTTT.

The chain couples TRBV7-2 to TRBJ2-7; D is possibly TRBD1 (6 bases). CDR1 and CDR2 (germline): SGHTA, FQGNSA. The CDR3 runs 13 residues. The V end was cut by 1 base, the J end by 9 bases, with 13 bases between. CDR3 protein: CASSLGLRGTQYF. In DNA form, the CDR3 reads TGTGCCAGCAGCTTAGGTCTGAGGGGGACGCAGTACTTC.

The J gene is TRBJ2-2, the V gene TRBV5-1; no definite D call. There are 14 residues in the CDR3. Germline lookup yields CDR1 SGHRS and CDR2 YFSETQ. V was cut by 0 bases and J by 3 bases, with 6 bases left in between. CDR3 coding DNA: TGCGCCAGCAGCTTGGTTCCGGACACCGGGGAGCTGTTTTTT. It specifies CASSLVPDTGELFF.